A selection of T cell receptor beta chains follows, all from one sample in a study of CD8 T cells in Susac syndrome. One entry per CDR3 protein results from TCRdb running MiXCR on the immunoSEQ multiplex PCR reads. The sample contains roughly 200,000 distinct CDR3 sequences, about 91% of which appear only once. What was sequenced was CD4+ T cells from PBMCs. These receptors were obtained from a human donor with Susac syndrome. CDR3s include the opening cysteine and the closing phenylalanine or tryptophan. D genes are given only for firm matches. Some rows have no size entry. The others give once, few or many, or a class for an expanded clone.

v_call	d_call	j_call	clone_size	cdr3_nt	cdr3_aa
TRBV4-1	NA	TRBJ2-2	NA	TGCGCCAGCAGCCAAGCAACAGCGAACACCGGGGAGCTGTTTTTT	CASSQATANTGELFF
TRBV24-1	TRBD1	TRBJ1-2	NA	TGTGCCACCAGTGACCGACAGGGACGCCCAAGTGGCTACACCTTC	CATSDRQGRPSGYTF
TRBV6-2/TRBV6-3	TRBD1	TRBJ2-2	NA	TGTGCCAGCAGCCGGACAGGAACCGGGGAGCTGTTTTTT	CASSRTGTGELFF
TRBV5-1	NA	TRBJ2-5	NA	TGCGCCAGCAGCGGGGCCCAAGAGACCCAGTACTTC	CASSGAQETQYF
TRBV19	TRBD1	TRBJ2-6	NA	TGTGCCAGTAGTATCGATCCGGGACAGGGGGCGGACGGGGCCAACGTCCTGACTTTC	CASSIDPGQGADGANVLTF
TRBV9	TRBD2	TRBJ2-3	NA	TGTGCCAGCAGCGTTCTGTCGGGGGGAAGTATTGGTACAGATACGCAGTATTTT	CASSVLSGGSIGTDTQYF
TRBV18	NA	TRBJ2-3	NA	TGTGCCAGCTCTCGTTACACAGATACGCAGTATTTT	CASSRYTDTQYF
TRBV20-1	TRBD2	TRBJ2-5	NA	TGCAGTGAAAGGACTAGCCAAGAGACCCAGTACTTC	CSERTSQETQYF
TRBV6-5	NA	TRBJ1-1	NA	TGTGCCAGCAGTTCCTCCTTAGTGAACACTGAAGCTTTCTTT	CASSSSLVNTEAFF
TRBV2	NA	TRBJ2-3	NA	TGTGCCAGCAGTGAAGCGCAAGGGCCCGATACGCAGTATTTT	CASSEAQGPDTQYF
TRBV6-2/TRBV6-3	TRBD1	TRBJ1-5	few	TGTGCCAGCAGTTACTTGGGACAGGACCATGAGCCCCAGCATTTT	CASSYLGQDHEPQHF
TRBV28	NA	TRBJ2-1	NA	TGTGCCAGCAGTTTAGATATAGGAAGGAATGAGCAGTTCTTC	CASSLDIGRNEQFF
TRBV4-1	TRBD2	TRBJ2-7	NA	TGCGCCAGCAGCCAAGAATCGGTCGCCCGTCGGGGGGAGTTTCTAGTCTACGAGCAGTACTTC	CASSQESVARRGEFLVYEQYF
TRBV25-1	NA	TRBJ2-7	NA	TGTGCCAGCAGGGGTGGCTACGAGCAGTACTTC	CASRGGYEQYF
TRBV9	TRBD2	TRBJ2-3	few	TGTGCCAGCAGCGTTACTAGCGGGAGCACAGATACGCAGTATTTT	CASSVTSGSTDTQYF
TRBV20-1	TRBD1	TRBJ2-3	NA	TGCAGTGCTTCCGGGACAGGGGGCACAGATACGCAGTATTTT	CSASGTGGTDTQYF
TRBV5-1	NA	TRBJ1-5	NA	TGCGCCAGCAGCTTGGATGGGGGGGATCAGCCCCAGCATTTT	CASSLDGGDQPQHF
TRBV15	NA	TRBJ1-5	NA	TGTGCCACCAGCAGAGAGCTCGAAGAGCCTGATCAGCCCCAGCATTTT	CATSRELEEPDQPQHF
TRBV6-2/TRBV6-3	NA	TRBJ1-1	NA	TGTGCCAGCAGCGTCCACAGTAGGGCTGAAGCTTTCTTT	CASSVHSRAEAFF
TRBV7-2	TRBD2	TRBJ2-1	NA	TGTGCCAGCAGCCGCGGGGGGAACTCCTACAATGAGCAGTTCTTC	CASSRGGNSYNEQFF
TRBV10-3	NA	TRBJ2-1	NA	TGTGCCACCAGCCAAGGCGTCCATGAGCAGTTCTTC	CATSQGVHEQFF
TRBV9	TRBD1	TRBJ2-2	NA	TGTGCCAGCAGCATTAGAAACAGGGGTAGCACCGGGGAGCTGTTTTTT	CASSIRNRGSTGELFF
TRBV7-9	NA	TRBJ1-1	once	TGTGCCAGCAGCTCCGCCGGAGGGGACACTGAAGCTTTCTTT	CASSSAGGDTEAFF
TRBV5-1	TRBD1	TRBJ2-1	NA	TGCGCCAGCAGCTATAAAACCGGGACAGGCTCCTACAATGAGCAGTTCTTC	CASSYKTGTGSYNEQFF
TRBV9	NA	TRBJ2-1	NA	TGTGCCAGCAGCCTACGGGAGAGCTCCTACAATGAGCAGTTCTTC	CASSLRESSYNEQFF
TRBV5-6	NA	TRBJ2-5	NA	TGTGCCAGCAGCTTATCCTTCCAAGAGACCCAGTACTTC	CASSLSFQETQYF
TRBV7-9	NA	TRBJ2-3	few	TGTGCCAGCAGCTTAGCGGGGTACACAGATACGCAGTATTTT	CASSLAGYTDTQYF
TRBV20-1	NA	TRBJ1-2	NA	TGCAGTGCTAGAGAGGAACCTGGCTACACCTTC	CSAREEPGYTF
TRBV9	NA	TRBJ1-1	NA	TGTGCCAATACAAAAAACGCTGAAGCTTTCTTT	CANTKNAEAFF
TRBV27	NA	TRBJ1-1	once	TGTGCCAGCAGAGAGTACAGGGCTGACACTGAAGCTTTCTTT	CASREYRADTEAFF
TRBV12-3/TRBV12-4	TRBD1	TRBJ1-2	NA	TGTGCCAGCAGGGGGACAGGGGTAGATGGCTACACCTTC	CASRGTGVDGYTF
TRBV6-2/TRBV6-3	NA	TRBJ1-1	NA	TGTGCCAGCAGGACCGAGGAGGCGGGCACTGAAGCTTTCTTT	CASRTEEAGTEAFF
TRBV7-2	NA	TRBJ2-7	NA	TGTGCCAGCAGCCCGGACGGCCCGGGCGAGCAGTACTTC	CASSPDGPGEQYF
TRBV12-3/TRBV12-4	TRBD1	TRBJ1-4	NA	TGTGCCAGCAGCCAACAGGGGCCCGATGAAAAACTGTTTTTT	CASSQQGPDEKLFF
TRBV7-2	TRBD2	TRBJ2-5	NA	TGTGCCAGCAGCTTACCGGGACTAGCGACTCAAGAGACCCAGTACTTC	CASSLPGLATQETQYF
TRBV6-6	TRBD1	TRBJ2-4	NA	TGTGCCAGCAGTTACCGGGACAGGGTGTTGGGTTCGCACTTC	CASSYRDRVLGSHF
TRBV6-4	TRBD1	TRBJ2-1	NA	TGTGCCAGCAGTCGAAATCCGGGACAGGGAAGCAATGAGCAGTTCTTC	CASSRNPGQGSNEQFF
TRBV6-6	NA	TRBJ1-5	NA	TGTGCCAGCAGTTTTTTCTGGGAAACCAATCAGCCCCAGCATTTT	CASSFFWETNQPQHF
TRBV4-1	TRBD2	TRBJ2-5	NA	TGCGCCAGCAGCCAAGATCGGTGGCGGGGGGGCCAAGAGACCCAGTACTTC	CASSQDRWRGGQETQYF
TRBV28	NA	TRBJ1-3	NA	TGTGCCAGCAGTCCCTCAAAGTATGGAAACACCATATATTTT	CASSPSKYGNTIYF
TRBV5-1	TRBD1	TRBJ2-7	NA	TGCGCCAGCAGCTTTACTTGGACAGGGTGGTACGAGCAGTACTTC	CASSFTWTGWYEQYF
TRBV28	TRBD2	TRBJ2-1	few	TGTGCCAGCAGTTCTAGCGGGAGCTACAATGAGCAGTTCTTC	CASSSSGSYNEQFF
TRBV3-1	NA	TRBJ2-1	NA	TGTGCCAGCAGCCCTGACTACAATGAGCAGTTCTTC	CASSPDYNEQFF
TRBV2	NA	TRBJ2-7	NA	TGTGCCAGCACCGAGCGCAGGGTAGAGTACGAGCAGTACTTC	CASTERRVEYEQYF
TRBV19	NA	TRBJ2-1	NA	TGTGCCAGTAGTTTATTCTACGGGATCTATGAGCAGTTCTTC	CASSLFYGIYEQFF
TRBV6-4	NA	TRBJ2-6	NA	TGTGCCAGCAGTGAAGGCTCTTTCGGCCCTGGGGCCAACGTCCTGACTTTC	CASSEGSFGPGANVLTF